Listed below are T cell receptor beta chains from one sample, sequenced in a study of shared clonotypes between healthy human individuals. Measured with immunoSEQ multiplex PCR; TCRdb has only the in-frame clones, and not every one. The sample lists around 690,000 clones, about 90% seen once, with 34% in the top ten. Sequencing used memory CD8+ T cells from PBMCs. The receptors originated from a man aged 18 to 30 in good health. Some clones in this sample may be carry-over from other donors' samples. Each CDR3 is given with its conserved first and last residue. Fields, in order: clone size, D gene, V gene, J gene, CDR3 DNA, CDR3 protein. D genes are given only for firm matches. Clone size is stated in some rows and not others, as once, few, many or a class when expanded.

.,TRBD2,TRBV5-6,TRBJ2-1,TGTGCCAGCAGCTTAGGGACTAACGACAATGAGCAGTTCTTC,CASSLGTNDNEQFF
.,.,TRBV5-4,TRBJ1-1,TGTGCCAGCAGCCACGGGGTGATGAACACTGAAGCTTTCTTT,CASSHGVMNTEAFF
.,.,TRBV2,TRBJ1-5,TGTGCCAGCAGTAGGGGACCCGGGAGAGGAGATCAGCCCCAGCATTTT,CASSRGPGRGDQPQHF
.,TRBD2,TRBV27,TRBJ2-1,TGTGCCAGCAGGGGTAGGACTAGCGGGCTCTCCCGGCGCGATGAGCAGTTCTTC,CASRGRTSGLSRRDEQFF
.,TRBD1,TRBV10-3,TRBJ2-7,TGTGCCATCGGGACGACCGGGACAGGGGCCTACGAGCAGTACTTC,CAIGTTGTGAYEQYF
.,.,TRBV7-2,TRBJ2-7,TGTGCCAGCAGCAAACCAACCCGGGACCTTTACGAGCAGTACTTC,CASSKPTRDLYEQYF
.,TRBD2,TRBV7-9,TRBJ2-2,TGTGCCAGCAGCTTATGGGGAGGGCCGAGTACCGGGGAGCTGTTTTTT,CASSLWGGPSTGELFF
.,.,TRBV7-9,TRBJ1-3,TGTGCCAGCAGCTCTCCCCGGGGCACGAGGACTGGAAACACCATATATTTT,CASSSPRGTRTGNTIYF
.,.,TRBV5-1,TRBJ2-7,TGCGCCAGCAGCTGGACCCGGACTACTCTCTACGAGCAGTACTTC,CASSWTRTTLYEQYF
.,.,TRBV6-1,TRBJ2-1,TGTGCCAGCAGTGAGGCCGGCGGGACACGGCCTCTTCAAGAGCAGTTCTTC,CASSEAGGTRPLQEQFF
.,TRBD2,TRBV6-6,TRBJ2-7,TGTGCCAGCAGTTACTCAGCGGGGGGCGGTTACGAGCAGTACTTC,CASSYSAGGGYEQYF
.,TRBD2,TRBV28,TRBJ2-3,TGTGCCAGCAGTTCCACTAGCGGGAGCCACACAGATACGCAGTATTTT,CASSSTSGSHTDTQYF
.,.,TRBV13,TRBJ2-5,TGTGCCAGCAGCTCGAGGGTCGCGGGGTCCGGAGAGACCCAGTACTTC,CASSSRVAGSGETQYF
.,.,TRBV9,TRBJ2-3,TGTGCCAGCAGCGGTGGGGACTTCCGCACAGATACGCAGTATTTT,CASSGGDFRTDTQYF
.,.,TRBV28,TRBJ1-2,TGTGCCAGCAGTCGACTTTACAGGGATGAAGGCTATGGCTACACCTTC,CASSRLYRDEGYGYTF
.,.,TRBV4-3,TRBJ2-1,TGCGCCGACGGGGGCGGCTATCCCCTCTCCTACAATGAGCAGTTCTTC,CADGGGYPLSYNEQFF
.,TRBD1,TRBV2,TRBJ2-6,TGTGCCAGGGGGACAGACTCTGGGGCCAACGTCCTGACTTTC,CARGTDSGANVLTF
.,TRBD1,TRBV7-9,TRBJ1-2,TGTGCCAGCAGCTCGTTACAGGGGATAAGCAACTATGGCTACACCTTC,CASSSLQGISNYGYTF
.,.,TRBV9,TRBJ2-1,TGTGCCAGCAGCGAGCGGACAGTCGACAATGAGCAGTTCTTC,CASSERTVDNEQFF
.,.,TRBV13,TRBJ2-7,TGTGCCAGCAGCTTAGGTAGGGGCGAGCAGTACTTC,CASSLGRGEQYF
.,.,TRBV15,TRBJ1-5,TGTGCCACCAGCAGGGGGTCGGGGAGAACTTATCAGCCCCAGCATTTT,CATSRGSGRTYQPQHF
.,.,TRBV30,TRBJ1-1,TGTGCCTGGAGTAAGGGGCGCGAGATTCTGAAAGCTTTCTTT,CAWSKGREILKAFF
.,.,TRBV4-2,TRBJ2-1,TGTGCCAGCAGCCAACCCGGGAGCCTAGCCTACAATGAGCAGTTCTTC,CASSQPGSLAYNEQFF
.,TRBD2,TRBV9,TRBJ2-7,TGTGCCAGCAGCCCCCGGGCTAGCGGGAGGGACGAGCAGTACTTC,CASSPRASGRDEQYF
.,.,TRBV21-1,TRBJ2-1,TGTGCCAGCAGCAGTAAGTGTGGCGACAATGAGCAGTTCTTC,CASSSKCGDNEQFF
.,TRBD1,TRBV18,TRBJ2-2,TGTGCCAGCTCACCACCCTCGGAGAGGGGGCATTCCGGGGAGCTGTTTTTT,CASSPPSERGHSGELFF
.,.,TRBV7-9,TRBJ2-7,TGTGCCAGCAGCTCGCCCGGGCAGGGTTCTCCCTACGAGCAGTACTTC,CASSSPGQGSPYEQYF
.,.,TRBV5-6,TRBJ2-7,TGTGCCAGCAGCGACGGGACTCCGAACGAGCAGTACTTC,CASSDGTPNEQYF
.,.,TRBV13,TRBJ2-7,TGTGCCAGCAGCTTCAGTATAGAGCAGTACTTC,CASSFSIEQYF
.,.,TRBV9,TRBJ2-1,TGTGCCAGCAGCGAGGGAAGGAATGAGCAGTTCTTC,CASSEGRNEQFF
.,.,TRBV4-3,TRBJ1-1,TGCGCCAGCAGCCAAGACGTGCCAGGGAACTCGGTGAACACTGAAGCTTTCTTT,CASSQDVPGNSVNTEAFF
.,.,TRBV7-9,TRBJ2-1,TGTGCCAGCAGCCCGGGTGGTAGATCCGATGAGCAGTTCTTC,CASSPGGRSDEQFF
.,TRBD1,TRBV7-3,TRBJ2-1,TGTGCCAGCAGCTGGACAGGGGGCCGTGAGCAGTTCTTC,CASSWTGGREQFF
.,.,TRBV4-1,TRBJ2-1,TGCGCCAGCAGCCAAGAGTTCGGACTAAACACGAGATATGAGCAGTTCTTC,CASSQEFGLNTRYEQFF
.,TRBD2,TRBV11-2,TRBJ2-1,TGTGCCAGCAGCTTACTAGCGGGAGACGCCAATGAGCAGTTCTTC,CASSLLAGDANEQFF
.,.,TRBV11-1,TRBJ2-3,TGTGCCAGCTGCAGGGGCACAGATACGCAGTATTTT,CASCRGTDTQYF
.,.,TRBV19,TRBJ1-3,TGTGCCAGTAGCCTCCCAGGCGTCTCTGGAAACACCATATATTTT,CASSLPGVSGNTIYF
once,.,TRBV27,TRBJ2-7,TGTGCCAGCAGTCCACGGGACGGCTCCTACGAGCAGTACTTC,CASSPRDGSYEQYF
.,TRBD1,TRBV2,TRBJ2-2,TGTGCCAGCAGTGGGGGGATGTGGGGACAGGGACCCGGGGAGCTGTTTTTT,CASSGGMWGQGPGELFF
.,.,TRBV9,TRBJ2-3,TGTGCCAGCAGCCCGACTGGGGGGTCGCAGTATTTT,CASSPTGGSQYF
.,TRBD2,TRBV5-6,TRBJ2-7,TGTGCCAGCAGCTACGGCGGGAGAATCTACGAGCAGTACTTC,CASSYGGRIYEQYF
.,.,TRBV27,TRBJ2-7,TGTGCCAGCAGTTTATCGGGGTTTACAGGCTACGAGCAGTACTTC,CASSLSGFTGYEQYF
.,.,TRBV5-4,TRBJ2-7,TGTGCCAGCAGCTTGGGCGGCATTAGCTCCTACGAGCAGTACTTC,CASSLGGISSYEQYF
.,.,TRBV5-1,TRBJ2-3,TGCGCCAGCAGCCCCAGTGGGGCGGAACCAGACACAGATACGCAGTATTTT,CASSPSGAEPDTDTQYF
.,TRBD2,TRBV4-2,TRBJ2-7,TGTGCCAGCAGCCAAGGGTTAGCGGGAACCGCCTACGAGCAGTACTTC,CASSQGLAGTAYEQYF
.,.,TRBV13,TRBJ2-7,TGTGCCAGCAGCTTAGAACGGAACTCCTACGAGCAGTACTTC,CASSLERNSYEQYF